This T cell receptor (beta chain) was sequenced in a study of cytomegalovirus exposure and HLA in healthy donors. Study outcomes and limitations: According to a subsequent analysis, TCR clusters identified in the first cohort showed a tendency to co-occur across the approximately 120 validation repertoires. In vitro work confirmed that a few CMV-associated chains recognize CMV antigens.

Among the approximately 130 subjects of the validation cohort, separate from the 666-subject first cohort, were the donors. Clones were read by immunoSEQ multiplex PCR, and TCRdb kept only the in-frame ones, dropping some. The sample carries about 63,000 clones, approximately 95% recorded once. This clone appeared a single time. Its specificity is unknown. This CDR3 spans 15 amino acids. The V end lost 7 bases, the J end lost 0 bases, and 12 bases lay between the germline ends. Germline assignment: CDR1 MDHEN and CDR2 SYDVKM. This clonotype originated in a woman between 18 and 29 years old in good health and CMV-seropositive. V and J are TRBV28 and TRBJ2-2; possible D gene TRBD1, 5 bases. Material: PBMCs. The CDR3 DNA follows: TGTGCCAGCACCTATCAGGGCGCGAACACCGGGGAGCTGTTTTTT. Amino acids: CASTYQGANTGELFF.